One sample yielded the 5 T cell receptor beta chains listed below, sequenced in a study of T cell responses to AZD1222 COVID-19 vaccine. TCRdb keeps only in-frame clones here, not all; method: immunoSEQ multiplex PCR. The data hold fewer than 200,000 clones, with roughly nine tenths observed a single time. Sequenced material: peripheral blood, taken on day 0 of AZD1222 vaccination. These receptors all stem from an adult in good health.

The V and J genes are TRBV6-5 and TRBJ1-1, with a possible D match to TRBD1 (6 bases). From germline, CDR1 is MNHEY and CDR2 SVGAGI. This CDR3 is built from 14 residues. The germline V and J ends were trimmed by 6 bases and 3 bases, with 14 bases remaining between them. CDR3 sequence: CASRTTGGYTEAFF. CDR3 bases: TGTGCCAGCAGGACCACGGGGGGCTACACTGAAGCTTTCTTT.

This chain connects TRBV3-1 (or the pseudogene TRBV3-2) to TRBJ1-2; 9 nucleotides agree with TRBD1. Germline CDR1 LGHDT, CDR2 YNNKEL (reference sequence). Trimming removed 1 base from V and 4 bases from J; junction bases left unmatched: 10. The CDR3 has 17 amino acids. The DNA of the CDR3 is TGTGCCAGCAGCCAAGTCCCGGGACAGGGCCTTGGCTATGGCTACACCTTC. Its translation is CASSQVPGQGLGYGYTF.

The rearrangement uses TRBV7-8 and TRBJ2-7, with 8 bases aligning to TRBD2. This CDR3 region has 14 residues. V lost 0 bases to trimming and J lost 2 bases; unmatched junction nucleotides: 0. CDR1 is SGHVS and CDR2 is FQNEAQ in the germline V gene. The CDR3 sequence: CASSLAGGAYEQYF. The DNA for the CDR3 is TGTGCCAGCAGCTTAGCCGGGGGGGCCTACGAGCAGTACTTC.

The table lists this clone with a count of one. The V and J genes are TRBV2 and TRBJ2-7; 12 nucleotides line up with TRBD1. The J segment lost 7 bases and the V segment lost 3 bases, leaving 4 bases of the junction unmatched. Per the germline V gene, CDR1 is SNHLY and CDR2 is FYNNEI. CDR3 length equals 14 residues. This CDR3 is CASSEGQGAREQYF. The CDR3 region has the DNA TGTGCCAGCAGTGAGGGACAGGGGGCAAGGGAGCAGTACTTC.

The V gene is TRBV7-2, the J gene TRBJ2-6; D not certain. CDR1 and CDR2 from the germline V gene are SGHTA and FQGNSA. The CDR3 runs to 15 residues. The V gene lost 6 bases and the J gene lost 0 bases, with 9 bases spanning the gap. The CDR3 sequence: CASSLSLSGANVLTF. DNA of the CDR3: TGTGCCAGCAGTCTGAGCCTCTCTGGGGCCAACGTCCTGACTTTC.